This TCR beta chain was sequenced in a study of OX40 agonist ivuxolimab in advanced cancers. The overall study: Patients received intravenous ivuxolimab every 2 weeks at 0.01 to 10 mg/kg.

Germline CDR1 and CDR2: MNHEY and SVGAGI. CDR3 length equals 14 residues. The V and J ends lost 8 bases and 0 bases respectively, with 14 bases between them. Patients had blood sampled at baseline and again on cycle 4 day 1 and cycle 7 day 1. Here immunoSEQ multiplex PCR was the method, and the copy in TCRdb shows in-frame clones only, minus some. This table has under 80,000 clones, about 85% appearing once. Sequenced material: CD4+ or CD8+ T cells sorted from blood, taken in a trial of the OX40 agonist ivuxolimab. The TCR originated in an adult with an advanced solid tumor such as melanoma, head and neck, liver or kidney cancer. The J gene is TRBJ2-7, the V gene TRBV6-5; the D gene is possibly TRBD2 (7 bases). The CDR3 reads CASVHREGSYEQYF. The CDR3 bases are TGTGCCAGCGTCCACAGGGAGGGCTCCTACGAGCAGTACTTC.